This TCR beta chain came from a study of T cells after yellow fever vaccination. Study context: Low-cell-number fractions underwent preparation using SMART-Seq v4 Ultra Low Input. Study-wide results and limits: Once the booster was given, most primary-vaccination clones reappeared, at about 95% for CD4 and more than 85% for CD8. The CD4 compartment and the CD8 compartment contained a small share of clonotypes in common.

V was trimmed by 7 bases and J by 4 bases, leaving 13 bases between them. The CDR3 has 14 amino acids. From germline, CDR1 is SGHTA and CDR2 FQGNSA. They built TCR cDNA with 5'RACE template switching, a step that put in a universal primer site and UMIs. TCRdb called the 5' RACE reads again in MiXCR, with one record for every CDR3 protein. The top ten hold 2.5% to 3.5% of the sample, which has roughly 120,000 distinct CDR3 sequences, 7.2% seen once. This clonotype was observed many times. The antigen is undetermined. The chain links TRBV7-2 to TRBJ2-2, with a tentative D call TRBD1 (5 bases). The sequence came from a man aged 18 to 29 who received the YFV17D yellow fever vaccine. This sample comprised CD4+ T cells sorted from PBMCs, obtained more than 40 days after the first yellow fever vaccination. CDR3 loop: CASKMGPGTGELFF. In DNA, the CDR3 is TGTGCCAGCAAAATGGGGCCGGGCACCGGGGAGCTGTTTTTT.